This record looks at one TCR beta chain sequence and its context. Its antigen is unknown. The sample comes from a study of shared clonotypes between healthy human individuals. Study-level points and caveats: Relative to their counterparts shared across all four donors, non-shared clonotypes exhibited diminished generation probabilities.

Clones were sequenced by immunoSEQ multiplex PCR, and TCRdb holds only the in-frame ones, with some missing. Of about 1.1 million clones listed, approximately 80% are singletons. V lost 6 bases, J lost 6 bases, and 7 bases stayed unmatched. Germline V lookup: CDR1 MNHNS, CDR2 SASEGT. The CDR3 is made up of 15 amino acids. This TCR derives from a man between 18 and 35 years old in good health. Some clones in this sample may be carry-over from other donors' samples. The chain uses TRBV6-1 and TRBJ2-2; 10 bases fit TRBD2. Sequencing was performed on memory CD4+ T cells from PBMCs. Subset given: CD45RA-negative fraction. DNA for the CDR3: TGTGCCAGCAGAGTAGCGGGAGGCCTCCCCGGGGAGCTGTTTTTT. It is translated as CASRVAGGLPGELFF.